What follows describes a single T cell receptor beta chain. The data belong to a study of blood T cells in healthy people across ages. A minimum of 5.5 micrograms of total RNA was extracted per sample. Primers used in a second PCR of about 6 to 11 cycles were a sample-barcoded 5' primer and a J-beta primer mix. From the 5' RACE reads, TCRdb called clonotypes with MiXCR, one entry per CDR3 protein. This table has hundreds of thousands of distinct CDR3 sequences, approximately 59% appearing once. The TCR comes from a man aged 25 to 40 in good health. The sample comprised blood.

The CDR3 DNA reads TGCAGCGTTGAGAAGAGTACTAGCACAGATACGCAGTATTTT. Translated, it gives CSVEKSTSTDTQYF. V is TRBV29-1 and J is TRBJ2-3; D gene unclear. This CDR3 comprises 14 residues. The V gene's germline CDR1 is SQVTM and CDR2 ANQGSEA. Trimming shortened V by 3 bases and J by 0 bases, and 10 bases separated the two germline ends.